The 17 T cell receptor beta chains reported below all come from one sample, sequenced in a study of T-cell reconstitution after alpha-beta-depleted transplantation in children. Preparation of the TCRbeta library involved a method that used unique molecular identifiers. MiXCR, run by TCRdb on the PCR reads, gives a single entry per CDR3 protein. This table holds some 250,000 distinct CDR3 sequences, around 11% found once. The sample in question was PBMCs from the stem cell graft donor, obtained from the stem cell graft. These receptors came from a human donor who donated a stem cell graft to a child with acute lymphoblastic leukemia.

This clonotype occurred many times. This chain links TRBV6-2 or TRBV6-3 with TRBJ1-5, with D tentatively TRBD1 (5 bases). The V gene lost 4 bases and the J gene lost 0 bases, with 13 bases spanning the gap. Germline CDR1 and CDR2: MNHEY and SVGEGT. This CDR3 has 16 amino acids. The CDR3 loop reads CASSSAGTYSNQPQHF. CDR3 DNA sequence: TGTGCCAGCAGTTCCGCCGGGACCTATAGCAATCAGCCCCAGCATTTT.

This clonotype was detected a few times. The genes are TRBV12-3 or TRBV12-4 and TRBJ2-1, with D possibly TRBD1 on 5 matching bases. V lost 4 bases to trimming and J lost 6 bases, with 13 bases between them. The CDR3 totals 14 residues. CDR3 region: CASSSQGAANEQFF. CDR3 in DNA: TGTGCCAGCAGTTCGCAAGGGGCCGCCAATGAGCAGTTCTTC.

V is TRBV4-2 and J is TRBJ2-1, with D possibly TRBD1 on 6 matching bases. The CDR3 spans 14 residues. The V end lost 0 bases, the J end lost 6 bases, and 9 bases lay between the germline ends. The V gene's germline CDR1 is LGHNA and CDR2 YNFKEQ. The CDR3 reads CASSQEGTINEQFF. The CDR3, as DNA: TGTGCCAGCAGCCAAGAAGGGACAATCAATGAGCAGTTCTTC.

Ten or more counts support this clonotype. This rearrangement joins TRBV27 to TRBJ1-6; D possibly corresponds to TRBD1 (6 bases). The CDR3 sequence is 16 residues long. Germline loops: CDR1 MNHEY, CDR2 SMNVEV (reference sequence). V lost 2 bases and J lost 2, with 10 bases in between. CDR3 DNA: TGTGCCAGCAGTTTAGGAGGGGGACCCTATAATTCACCCCTCCACTTT. It codes for CASSLGGGPYNSPLHF.

This clonotype was detected many times. Compared with germline, one end of the junction differs, possibly owing to a read error. The rearrangement links TRBV20-1 to TRBJ2-1; D is undetermined. Germline CDR1 is DFQATT and CDR2 is SNEGSKA (reference sequence). The CDR3 loop spans 10 amino acids. The CDR3 spells CSSRVGLSLF. The DNA for the CDR3 is TGCAGTAGTCGGGTCGGGCTTTCCCTCTTC.

The chain couples TRBV7-2 to TRBJ1-6, with D possibly TRBD1 on 5 matching bases. Trimming removed 5 bases from V and 8 bases from J, with 19 bases in between. Looked up from germline, CDR1 is SGHTA and CDR2 is FQGNSA. This CDR3 has 16 residues. CDR3 DNA sequence: TGTGCCAGCAGCCCCAACGGGCGCAGGGATTATTCACCCCTCCACTTT. It specifies CASSPNGRRDYSPLHF.

This clonotype was detected many times. The chain is built from TRBV5-1 and TRBJ2-3; 8 bases match TRBD1. Germline CDR1 and CDR2: SGHRS and YFSETQ. Losses at the gene ends were 1 base for V and 2 bases for J; bases not matched to a gene: 3. The CDR3 has 15 amino acids. This CDR3 reads CASSLPTGATDTQYF. In DNA form, the CDR3 reads TGCGCCAGCAGCTTGCCGACAGGGGCCACAGATACGCAGTATTTT.

This clonotype was observed a single time. The chain carries TRBV4-2 and TRBJ2-7, with 8 bases lining up with TRBD1. Germline-derived CDR1 and CDR2 are LGHNA and YNFKEQ. The CDR3 spans 16 residues. V gave up 5 bases and J gave up 2 bases; unmatched junction bases: 11. The CDR3 region has the DNA TGTGCCAGCAGCTCAAAAGGGGGACAGGCAACCTACGAGCAGTACTTC. Amino acids: CASSSKGGQATYEQYF.

The chain couples TRBV3-1 to TRBJ1-6; 8 bases map to TRBD1. Germline lookup yields CDR1 LGHDT and CDR2 YNNKEL (reference sequence). This CDR3 is built from 18 residues. After removal of 0 bases from V and 6 bases from J, the junction contained 10 bases not matched to a gene. In nucleotides, the CDR3 is TGTGCCAGCAGCCAAGATACCCCTCGGACAGGGCGTAATTCACCCCTCCACTTT. This translates into CASSQDTPRTGRNSPLHF.

The CDR3 here is CASSLSLRNYEQYF. DNA of the CDR3: TGTGCCAGCAGTTTATCGCTCCGGAACTACGAGCAGTACTTC. V gene TRBV27 combines with J gene TRBJ2-7; D is unclear. The CDR3 sequence is 14 residues long. The germline V and J ends were trimmed by 0 bases and 3 bases, with 9 bases remaining between them. Germline loops: CDR1 MNHEY, CDR2 SMNVEV (reference sequence).

In its sample, this clonotype was seen many times. V and J are TRBV7-2 and TRBJ2-2; TRBD2 matches at 8 bases. V lost 3 bases to trimming and J lost 4 bases; unmatched junction nucleotides: 7. Per germline, CDR1 SGHTA and CDR2 FQGNSA. This CDR3 is 16 amino acids long. CDR3 sequence reads: CASSFTALAVTGELFF. The CDR3 region has the DNA TGTGCCAGCAGCTTTACAGCACTAGCGGTCACCGGGGAGCTGTTTTTT.

This clonotype was seen ten or more times. The gene calls are TRBV6-2 or TRBV6-3 and TRBJ2-3, with 7 nucleotides matching TRBD2. V was pared by 1 base and J by 0 bases, with 7 bases of the junction left unmatched. In germline, CDR1 is MNHEY, CDR2 SVGEGT. This CDR3 spans 17 amino acids. CDR3 residues: CASSYYLAVSSTDTQYF. CDR3 DNA sequence: TGTGCCAGCAGTTACTACCTAGCGGTGTCTAGCACAGATACGCAGTATTTT.

This clonotype appeared many times. This chain connects TRBV5-1 to TRBJ2-3; D possibly matches TRBD1 or TRBD2 (5 bases each). This CDR3 is built from 15 residues. The germline V gene encodes CDR1 SGHRS and CDR2 YFSETQ. Trimming removed 0 bases at V and 4 bases at J, with 12 bases between. In nucleotides, the CDR3 is TGCGCCAGCAGCTTGGGCACCGGGACGGCAGATACGCAGTATTTT. Translating gives CASSLGTGTADTQYF.

This clonotype was observed at least ten times. The chain uses TRBV5-1 and TRBJ2-7; 7 positions match TRBD1. From germline, CDR1 is SGHRS and CDR2 YFSETQ. CDR3 length equals 14 residues. Trimming took 4 bases from V and 2 from J; bases not matched to a gene: 6. The CDR3 loop reads CASSDSGGTYEQYF. The CDR3 coding sequence is TGCGCCAGCAGCGACTCAGGGGGAACCTACGAGCAGTACTTC.

This clonotype was found many times. The gene calls are TRBV4-3 and TRBJ2-5, with 9 bases that match TRBD1. The CDR3 extends over 15 amino acids. Germline V gene lookup returns CDR1 LGHNA and CDR2 YSLEER. V trimming: 1 base; J trimming: 4 bases; junction bases outside the gene matches: 4. CDR3 nucleotides: TGCGCCAGCAGCCAAGGACAGGGGGATTTAGAGACCCAGTACTTC. Translation: CASSQGQGDLETQYF.

Concerning this clonotype: A much larger clone differs from this one at a single base, so this may be a read error. This rearrangement joins TRBV29-1 to TRBJ2-1, with D possibly being TRBD1 or TRBD2 (5 bases each). The CDR3 is made up of 12 amino acids. Germline CDR1 reads SQVTM; CDR2 reads ANQGSEA. This CDR3 is CSGERVDNEHFF. The CDR3 DNA follows: TGCAGCGGGGAGAGAGTGGACAATGAGCATTTCTTC.

This clonotype was counted a few times. The V and J genes are TRBV20-1 and TRBJ2-1; the match to TRBD2 covers 10 bases. The J segment lost 4 bases and the V segment lost 0 bases, leaving 9 bases of the junction unmatched. Per the germline V gene, CDR1 is DFQATT and CDR2 is SNEGSKA (reference sequence). This CDR3 spans 17 amino acids. Here the CDR3 DNA reads TGCAGTGCTAGAGATAGGAGAGCGGGGGGGAGTTACAATGAGCAGTTCTTC. Translated, it gives CSARDRRAGGSYNEQFF.